What follows are 4 T cell receptor beta chains derived from one specimen sequenced in a study of cytomegalovirus exposure and HLA in healthy donors. The method was immunoSEQ multiplex PCR; TCRdb's version includes in-frame clones alone and lacks a portion of them. The sample has 150,000 to 200,000 clones; less than 90% are singletons. The sequenced sample was PBMCs. The receptors were gathered from a man in his thirties or forties in good health and CMV-seropositive.

V and J are TRBV1 and TRBJ2-5; the table's D call, TRBD2, has no DNA check behind it. TRBV1 is marked as a pseudogene. This CDR3 is built from 15 residues. In DNA, the CDR3 is TGCACCAGCAGCTGGACCCGAGGGCCCCAAGAGACCCAGTACTTC. Translated, it gives CTSSWTRGPQETQYF.

The gene calls are TRBV27 and TRBJ2-6; D possibly corresponds to TRBD1 (6 bases). CDR3 length: 16 amino acids. Per the germline V gene, CDR1 is MNHEY and CDR2 is SMNVEV (reference sequence). Trimming left V 3 bases short and J 2 bases short, with 11 bases between. This CDR3 is CASSFWAGAGANVLTF. The DNA of the CDR3 is TGTGCCAGCAGTTTTTGGGCAGGGGCTGGGGCCAACGTCCTGACTTTC. Full variable domain (rest looked up from reference TRBV27 and TRBJ2-6): EAQVTQNPRYLITVTGKKLTVTCSQNMNHEYMSWYRQDPGLGLRQIYYSMNVEVTDKGDVPEGYKVSRKEKRNFPLILESPSPNQTSLYFCASSFWAGAGANVLTFGAGSRLTVL.

This clone was recorded only once. This chain links TRBV11-2 with TRBJ1-2; 8 nucleotides match TRBD1. J was trimmed by 4 bases and V by 4 bases; bases with no gene match: 5. Looked up from germline, CDR1 is SGHAT and CDR2 is FQNNGV. CDR3 size: 14 residues. CDR3 in DNA: TGTGCCAGCAGCTCGGGACAGGCGGCCTATGGCTACACCTTC. This translates into CASSSGQAAYGYTF.

The chain recombines TRBV19 with TRBJ2-2, with 9 nucleotides matching TRBD2. Germline V CDR1 and CDR2: LNHDA, SQIVND (reference sequence). J gave up 6 bases and V 1 base, and 3 bases lay outside the gene matches. The CDR3 is made up of 15 amino acids. The CDR3 region is CASSIVAGVAGELFF. CDR3 DNA sequence: TGTGCCAGTAGTATAGTAGCGGGAGTCGCCGGGGAGCTGTTTTTT.